In this sample, the clone carrying this T cell receptor (beta chain) turned up a few times. Its specificity is not known. The CDR3 runs to 15 residues. In germline, CDR1 is MDHEN, CDR2 SYDVKM. V was shortened by 2 bases and J by 2 bases, with 10 bases between the two germline ends. TCRdb's copy holds only in-frame clones and misses some; the assay was immunoSEQ multiplex PCR. The sample lists around 250,000 clones, roughly 93% occurring once. The sample is drawn from a study of T cell responses to AZD1222 COVID-19 vaccine. Study results and caveats: Donor demographics were predominantly white British with a female majority; clonal diversity may be underestimated. The repertoires were collected only after the peak T cell response.

The origin of this receptor is an adult in good health. The sample consisted of peripheral blood, taken on day 0 of AZD1222 vaccination. The chain is built from TRBV28 and TRBJ1-3, with D unclear. CDR3 region: CASSLGPWAGNTIYF. In nucleotides, the CDR3 is TGTGCCAGCAGTTTAGGCCCCTGGGCTGGAAACACCATATATTTT.